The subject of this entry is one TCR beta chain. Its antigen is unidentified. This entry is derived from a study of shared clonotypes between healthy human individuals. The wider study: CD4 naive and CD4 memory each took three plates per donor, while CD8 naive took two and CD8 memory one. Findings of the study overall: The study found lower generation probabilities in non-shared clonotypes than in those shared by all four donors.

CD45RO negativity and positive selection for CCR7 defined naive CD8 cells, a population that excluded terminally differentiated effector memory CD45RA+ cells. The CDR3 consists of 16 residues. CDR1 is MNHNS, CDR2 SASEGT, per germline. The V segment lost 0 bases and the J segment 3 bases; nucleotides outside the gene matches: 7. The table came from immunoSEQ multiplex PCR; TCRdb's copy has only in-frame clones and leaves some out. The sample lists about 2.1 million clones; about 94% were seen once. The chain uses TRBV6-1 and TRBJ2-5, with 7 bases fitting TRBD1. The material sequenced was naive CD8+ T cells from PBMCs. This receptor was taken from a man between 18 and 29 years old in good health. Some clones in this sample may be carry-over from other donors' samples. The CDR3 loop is CASSEAAPTGKETQYF. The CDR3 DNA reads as TGTGCCAGCAGTGAAGCGGCACCGACAGGGAAAGAGACCCAGTACTTC.